Listed below are T cell receptor beta chains from one sample, sequenced in a study of Graves' ophthalmopathy and Graves' hyperthyroidism. In TCRdb, the multiplex PCR reads were re-called with MiXCR into one record per CDR3 protein. In the table there are about 400,000 distinct CDR3 sequences, approximately 20% of which are singletons. The sequencing input was peripheral blood. These receptors originate from a woman aged 18-29 years with Graves' ophthalmopathy. CDR3s include the opening cysteine and the closing phenylalanine or tryptophan. Each record gives: J gene, clone size, V gene, D gene, CDR3 DNA, CDR3 protein. The D gene is left open where the match is weak. Clone size is stated in some rows and not others, as once, few, many or a class when expanded.

j_gene: TRBJ2-7; abundance: many; v_gene: TRBV6-5; d_gene: -; CDR3nt: TGTGCCAGCAGTTCGTCCAGACCAAGCTCCTACGAGCAGTACTTC; CDR3aa: CASSSSRPSSYEQYF
j_gene: TRBJ2-3; abundance: many; v_gene: TRBV29-1; d_gene: TRBD2; CDR3nt: TGCAGCGTTCGTAGCGGGATCGGCACAGATACGCAGTATTTT; CDR3aa: CSVRSGIGTDTQYF
j_gene: TRBJ1-1; abundance: many; v_gene: TRBV28; d_gene: -; CDR3nt: TGTGCCAGCAGTTTCGAATCTTTTAGAGACTTGAACACTGAAGCTTTCTTT; CDR3aa: CASSFESFRDLNTEAFF
j_gene: TRBJ2-2; abundance: many; v_gene: TRBV29-1; d_gene: -; CDR3nt: TGCAGCGTTGGACTGGACGCGAACACCGGGGAGCTGTTTTTT; CDR3aa: CSVGLDANTGELFF
j_gene: TRBJ1-1; abundance: many; v_gene: TRBV30; d_gene: -; CDR3nt: TGTGCCTGGGGTGACTCGGGGGACACTGAAGCTTTCTTT; CDR3aa: CAWGDSGDTEAFF
j_gene: TRBJ2-7; abundance: many; v_gene: TRBV7-8; d_gene: -; CDR3nt: TGTGCCAGCAGCAACCGGGACTTTGTCTACGAGCAGTACTTC; CDR3aa: CASSNRDFVYEQYF
j_gene: TRBJ1-1; abundance: many; v_gene: TRBV13; d_gene: -; CDR3nt: TGTGCCAGCAGCCAACCCGGGGGTGAAGCTTTCTTT; CDR3aa: CASSQPGGEAFF
j_gene: TRBJ2-7; abundance: few; v_gene: TRBV7-2; d_gene: TRBD1; CDR3nt: TGTGCCAGCAGCGTATCCCTAGACAGGGACTACGAGCAGTACTTC; CDR3aa: CASSVSLDRDYEQYF
j_gene: TRBJ1-6; abundance: many; v_gene: TRBV27; d_gene: -; CDR3nt: TGTGCCAGCAGTTTGTGGGGGGGCGGAAATTCACCCCTCCACTTT; CDR3aa: CASSLWGGGNSPLHF
j_gene: TRBJ1-1; abundance: many; v_gene: TRBV2; d_gene: TRBD1; CDR3nt: TGTGCCAGCAGAGAGGGGACAGGGGTCGAAGCTTTCTTT; CDR3aa: CASREGTGVEAFF
j_gene: TRBJ2-7; abundance: many; v_gene: TRBV20-1; d_gene: TRBD2; CDR3nt: TGCAGTGCCCCGGACCAGCGGGAGGCCTACGAGCAGTACTTC; CDR3aa: CSAPDQREAYEQYF
j_gene: TRBJ2-5; abundance: -; v_gene: TRBV20-1; d_gene: -; CDR3nt: TGCAGTGCTAGGGCGTTCGGGACCCAGTACTTC; CDR3aa: CSARAFGTQYF
j_gene: TRBJ1-5; abundance: many; v_gene: TRBV5-6; d_gene: -; CDR3nt: TGTGCCAGCAGCTTGGAGGGAGGAGGGCCCCAGCCCCAGCATTTT; CDR3aa: CASSLEGGGPQPQHF
j_gene: TRBJ2-5; abundance: many; v_gene: TRBV9; d_gene: TRBD2; CDR3nt: TGTGCCAGCAGCCCCCTAGGCAGCGGGGGGGCCCAGGAGACCCAGTACTTC; CDR3aa: CASSPLGSGGAQETQYF
j_gene: TRBJ2-7; abundance: many; v_gene: TRBV15; d_gene: -; CDR3nt: TGTGCCACCAGCAGAGATTCGGCAGGGAACGAGCAGTACTTC; CDR3aa: CATSRDSAGNEQYF
j_gene: TRBJ1-1; abundance: many; v_gene: TRBV28; d_gene: -; CDR3nt: TGTGCCAGCAGTTATTACAGGGACACTGAAGCTTTCTTT; CDR3aa: CASSYYRDTEAFF
j_gene: TRBJ2-5; abundance: many; v_gene: TRBV3-1; d_gene: -; CDR3nt: TGTGCCAGCAGCCAAGCCGACTGGGAGACCCAGTACTTC; CDR3aa: CASSQADWETQYF
j_gene: TRBJ1-6; abundance: many; v_gene: TRBV28; d_gene: -; CDR3nt: TGTGCCAGCAGTTTAAGGGCAGCCAATTCACCCCTCCACTTT; CDR3aa: CASSLRAANSPLHF
j_gene: TRBJ1-1; abundance: -; v_gene: TRBV28; d_gene: TRBD1; CDR3nt: TGTGCCAGCAGTGCCATACTAATCAGACAGGGCGGGAGATCTGAAGCTTTCTTT; CDR3aa: CASSAILIRQGGRSEAFF
j_gene: TRBJ2-3; abundance: many; v_gene: TRBV12-3/TRBV12-4; d_gene: TRBD2; CDR3nt: TGTGCCAGCACCGTTAGCGGGGGTCCTTATACGCAGTATTTT; CDR3aa: CASTVSGGPYTQYF
j_gene: TRBJ1-1; abundance: many; v_gene: TRBV12-3/TRBV12-4; d_gene: -; CDR3nt: TGTGCCAGCAGTTTAGTGTTGGAAAGGAACACTGAAGCTTTCTTT; CDR3aa: CASSLVLERNTEAFF
j_gene: TRBJ2-2; abundance: -; v_gene: TRBV6-5; d_gene: -; CDR3nt: TGTGCCAGCAGTTACTCATATGCCATCACCGGGGAGCTGTTTTTT; CDR3aa: CASSYSYAITGELFF
j_gene: TRBJ2-7; abundance: many; v_gene: TRBV12-3/TRBV12-4; d_gene: -; CDR3nt: TGTGCCAGCCGTCCCTCGGTGGAGACTGGGCAGTACTTC; CDR3aa: CASRPSVETGQYF
j_gene: TRBJ1-2; abundance: many; v_gene: TRBV7-8; d_gene: TRBD1; CDR3nt: TGTGCCAGCAGCCCGACACAGGGGAACTATGGCTACACCTTC; CDR3aa: CASSPTQGNYGYTF
j_gene: TRBJ2-7; abundance: many; v_gene: TRBV19; d_gene: -; CDR3nt: TGTGCCAGTAGTATCTACCCCTCCTACGAGCAGTACTTC; CDR3aa: CASSIYPSYEQYF
j_gene: TRBJ2-2; abundance: many; v_gene: TRBV19; d_gene: TRBD2; CDR3nt: TGTGCCAGTAGGGGGGAGGGTTGGCCGCTGTTTTTT; CDR3aa: CASRGEGWPLFF
j_gene: TRBJ2-7; abundance: many; v_gene: TRBV5-1; d_gene: -; CDR3nt: TGCGCCAGCAGCGGGGACTCAACCCACTACTACGAGCAGTACTTC; CDR3aa: CASSGDSTHYYEQYF
j_gene: TRBJ2-7; abundance: few; v_gene: TRBV11-2; d_gene: -; CDR3nt: TGTGCCAGCAGCTTAGATAGTCCCACGATCCCCTACGAGCAGTACTTC; CDR3aa: CASSLDSPTIPYEQYF
j_gene: TRBJ2-5; abundance: many; v_gene: TRBV11-1; d_gene: -; CDR3nt: TGTGCCAGCAGCAGGGATGGTGGGCAAGAGACCCAGTACTTC; CDR3aa: CASSRDGGQETQYF
j_gene: TRBJ2-7; abundance: many; v_gene: TRBV10-3; d_gene: TRBD1; CDR3nt: TGTGCCATCAGTGAGAGGACAGGGGGGTCCTACGAGCAGTACTTC; CDR3aa: CAISERTGGSYEQYF
j_gene: TRBJ2-2; abundance: many; v_gene: TRBV6-4; d_gene: -; CDR3nt: TGTGCCAGCAGTGCCGAGGGGGCGAACACCGGGGAGCTGTTTTTT; CDR3aa: CASSAEGANTGELFF
j_gene: TRBJ1-5; abundance: many; v_gene: TRBV27; d_gene: -; CDR3nt: TGTGCCAGCAACCGGGACCCTGGGCCCCAGCATTTT; CDR3aa: CASNRDPGPQHF
j_gene: TRBJ1-1; abundance: many; v_gene: TRBV6-2/TRBV6-3; d_gene: TRBD1; CDR3nt: TGTGCCAGTACCTCTCAGGGGGCACGGACTGAAGCTTTCTTT; CDR3aa: CASTSQGARTEAFF
j_gene: TRBJ2-7; abundance: many; v_gene: TRBV6-2/TRBV6-3; d_gene: TRBD2; CDR3nt: TGTGCCAGCAGTTACGGGATCGGGAGGGCCCACTACGAGCAGTACTTC; CDR3aa: CASSYGIGRAHYEQYF
j_gene: TRBJ1-5; abundance: many; v_gene: TRBV19; d_gene: -; CDR3nt: TGTGCCAGTAGTATTGGGGGGGAAAAGGGCATCTATAGCAATCAGCCCCAGCATTTT; CDR3aa: CASSIGGEKGIYSNQPQHF
j_gene: TRBJ1-1; abundance: -; v_gene: TRBV27; d_gene: TRBD1; CDR3nt: TGTGCCAACAGTCGACAGGGGTTTAGGACTGAAGCTTTCTTT; CDR3aa: CANSRQGFRTEAFF
j_gene: TRBJ2-7; abundance: many; v_gene: TRBV29-1; d_gene: TRBD2; CDR3nt: TGCAGCGTTGCGGGCGGGAGTAGATACGAGCAGTACTTC; CDR3aa: CSVAGGSRYEQYF
j_gene: TRBJ2-2; abundance: many; v_gene: TRBV6-1; d_gene: -; CDR3nt: TGTGCCAGCTCCCGCCCCGGCGAGAACACCGGGGAGCTGTTTTTT; CDR3aa: CASSRPGENTGELFF
j_gene: TRBJ1-6; abundance: many; v_gene: TRBV7-2; d_gene: -; CDR3nt: TGTGCCAGCAGCCCCTTTTGGACAGAGAATTCACCCCTCCACTTT; CDR3aa: CASSPFWTENSPLHF
j_gene: TRBJ2-7; abundance: -; v_gene: TRBV5-1; d_gene: TRBD1; CDR3nt: TGCGCCAGCAGCTGGACAGGGGACACCTACGAGCAGTACTTC; CDR3aa: CASSWTGDTYEQYF
j_gene: TRBJ1-2; abundance: many; v_gene: TRBV4-3; d_gene: -; CDR3nt: TGCGCCAGCAGCCAGACGCTGAACAGGGTCGTGAACTATGGCTACACCTTC; CDR3aa: CASSQTLNRVVNYGYTF
j_gene: TRBJ2-3; abundance: many; v_gene: TRBV30; d_gene: -; CDR3nt: TGTGCCTGGAGTGTAAGGGCTCTAGATACGCAGTATTTT; CDR3aa: CAWSVRALDTQYF
j_gene: TRBJ2-7; abundance: many; v_gene: TRBV11-2; d_gene: TRBD2; CDR3nt: TGTGCCAGCAGCCATAGCGGGGTGAGCTCCTACGAGCAGTACTTC; CDR3aa: CASSHSGVSSYEQYF
j_gene: TRBJ2-7; abundance: few; v_gene: TRBV3-1; d_gene: -; CDR3nt: TGTGCCAGCAGCGGGGTGGGCGCCTACGAGCAGTACTTC; CDR3aa: CASSGVGAYEQYF
j_gene: TRBJ1-1; abundance: many; v_gene: TRBV9; d_gene: -; CDR3nt: TGTGCCAGCAGCTCCACCTCGACCTACACTGAAGCTTTCTTT; CDR3aa: CASSSTSTYTEAFF
j_gene: TRBJ2-7; abundance: -; v_gene: TRBV7-2; d_gene: -; CDR3nt: TGTGCCAGCAGCGCGGCGACAGCCTACGAGCAGTACTTC; CDR3aa: CASSAATAYEQYF
j_gene: TRBJ1-2; abundance: many; v_gene: TRBV11-2; d_gene: -; CDR3nt: TGTGCCAGCAGCTTAGACCCACGGACTGACTATGGCTACACCTTC; CDR3aa: CASSLDPRTDYGYTF
j_gene: TRBJ2-5; abundance: many; v_gene: TRBV28; d_gene: TRBD2; CDR3nt: TGTGCCAGCAGTGAACTAGCGGGAGTGGAGACCCAGTACTTC; CDR3aa: CASSELAGVETQYF
j_gene: TRBJ2-5; abundance: many; v_gene: TRBV2; d_gene: -; CDR3nt: TGTGCCAGCAACGTCCCCTTACAGGGAGAGACCCAGTACTTC; CDR3aa: CASNVPLQGETQYF